What follows is one T cell receptor (beta chain) and its context. Following autologous stem cell transplantation, relapse occurred in every patient, and exposure to brentuximab vedotin varied. Only in-frame clones appear in the TCRdb table, and some are missing; sequencing was by immunoSEQ multiplex PCR. The sample has about 84,000 clones; 89% are singletons. The data were obtained in a study of PD-1 blockade in classical Hodgkin lymphoma. The germline V gene encodes CDR1 SGHTS and CDR2 YDEGEE. Trimming left V 6 bases short and J 4 bases short, with 23 bases between. CDR3 length: 17 amino acids. J is TRBJ1-5 and V is TRBV5-8, with unresolved D. This TCR came from a human donor with classical Hodgkin lymphoma. Specimen: peripheral blood mononuclear cells (PBMCs), collected at baseline. CDR3 region: CASTKIGGPSGNQPQHF. The CDR3, as DNA: TGTGCCAGCACAAAAATTGGTGGGCCGAGTGGGAATCAGCCCCAGCATTTT.